A selection of T cell receptor beta chains follows, all from one sample in a study of Ad26.COV2.S vaccination and SARS-CoV-2 variants. Profiled with immunoSEQ multiplex PCR; TCRdb holds only in-frame clones, not every one. The profile covers 350,000 to 450,000 clones, with about 91% appearing a single time and 3.5% to 4.5% taken by the ten largest. The sample was peripheral blood, taken after recovery from COVID-19. These TCRs come from a human donor who had recovered from COVID-19. Each CDR3 is given with its conserved first and last residue. The order of the fields is V gene, J gene, CDR3 protein.

>TRBV29-1|TRBJ1-3
CSVRGGASGNTIYF
>TRBV3-1/TRBV3-2|TRBJ1-1
CASSQDLGYTEAFF
>TRBV6-5|TRBJ1-2
CASSYVDVSGDGYTF
>TRBV29-1|TRBJ2-7
CSVGQGSYEQYF
>TRBV10-1|TRBJ2-2
CASSNTGELFF
>TRBV5-1|TRBJ1-1
CASSPIQGWNTEAFF
>TRBV5-1|TRBJ1-2
CASSLEGTGRSNYGYTF
>TRBV5-1|TRBJ2-2
CASSSQGSSVVGGPDTGELFF
>TRBV19|TRBJ2-5
CASSTGGSETQYF
>TRBV20-1|TRBJ1-2
CSASGTSYGYTF
>TRBV7-2|TRBJ1-5
CASSLEGSHHF
>TRBV7-6|TRBJ2-2
CASSLPQRGGRTGELFF
>TRBV9|TRBJ2-3
CASSVATPGLASTDTQYF
>TRBV19|TRBJ1-2
CASSTGQENYGYTF
>TRBV5-6|TRBJ2-6
CASADVLTNVLTF
>TRBV21-1|TRBJ2-2
CASSKVSVILSSNRNSYPGELFF
>TRBV25-1|TRBJ2-2
CASSAGGGANTGELFF
>TRBV6-6|TRBJ2-7
CASSSGTRSSYEQYF